A single TCR beta chain is shown here with its context. Its antigen remains unknown. The sample belongs to a study of T cell responses to AZD1222 COVID-19 vaccine. Profiled with immunoSEQ multiplex PCR; TCRdb holds only in-frame clones, not every one. The sample includes approximately 100,000 clones, around 91% seen only once; the top ten take 8%. The CDR3 sequence is 13 residues long. The V and J ends lost 2 bases and 8 bases respectively, with 12 bases between them. Germline V gene sequence: CDR1 MNHEY, CDR2 SVGAGI. Points from the study as a whole: Females outnumbered males among donors, who were mostly white British; clonal diversity was possibly underestimated.

The specimen was peripheral blood, collected 28 days after the second AZD1222 dose. The TCR comes from an adult who received the AZD1222 COVID-19 vaccine. The J gene is TRBJ1-1, the V gene TRBV6-5, with D tentatively TRBD1 (6 bases). The CDR3 DNA reads as TGTGCCAGCAGTTACATTCGGGACAACGAAGCTTTCTTT. Protein product: CASSYIRDNEAFF.